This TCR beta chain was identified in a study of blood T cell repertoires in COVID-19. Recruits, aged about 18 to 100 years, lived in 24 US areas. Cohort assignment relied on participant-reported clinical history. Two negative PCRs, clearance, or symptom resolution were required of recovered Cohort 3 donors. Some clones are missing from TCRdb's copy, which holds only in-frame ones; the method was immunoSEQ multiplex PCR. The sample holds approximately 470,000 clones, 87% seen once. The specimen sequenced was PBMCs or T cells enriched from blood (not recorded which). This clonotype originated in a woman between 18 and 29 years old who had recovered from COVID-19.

The CDR3 here is CASSKVSTHGTEAFF. In nucleotides, the CDR3 is TGTGCCAGCAGCAAAGTTTCCACACATGGCACTGAAGCTTTCTTT. The chain links TRBV21-1 to TRBJ1-1; the DNA was not compared with TRBD1, the D call given in the table. TRBV21-1 is a listed pseudogene. CDR3 length: 15 residues.